This T cell receptor (beta chain) was profiled in a study of cytomegalovirus exposure and HLA in healthy donors. PCR primers comprised 60 Vbeta and 13 Jbeta primers. The repertoire was sequenced with immunoSEQ multiplex PCR; TCRdb's copy has only in-frame clones and lacks some. Among 99,000 or so clones, around four fifths were seen once, and the ten largest hold around 1.5%. Germline values: CDR1 SGHRS, CDR2 YFSETQ. This CDR3 is built from 15 residues. V was clipped by 4 bases and J by 3 bases; unmatched bases: 4. This clone turned up a few times. The receptor was derived from a woman between 40 and 55 years old in good health and CMV-seronegative. The V gene is TRBV5-1, the J gene TRBJ2-7; 13 nucleotides match TRBD2. The specimen sequenced was PBMCs. The CDR3 loop is CASSIGLAGDYEQYF. Written as DNA, the CDR3 is TGCGCCAGCAGCATCGGACTAGCGGGAGACTACGAGCAGTACTTC.